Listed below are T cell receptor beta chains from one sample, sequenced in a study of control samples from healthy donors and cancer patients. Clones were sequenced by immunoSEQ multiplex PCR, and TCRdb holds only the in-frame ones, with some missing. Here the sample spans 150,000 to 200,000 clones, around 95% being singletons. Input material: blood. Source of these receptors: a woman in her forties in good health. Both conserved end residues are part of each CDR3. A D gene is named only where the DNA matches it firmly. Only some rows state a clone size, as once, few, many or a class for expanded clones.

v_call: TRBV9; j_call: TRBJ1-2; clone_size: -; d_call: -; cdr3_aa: CASSTPGGRNYGYTF; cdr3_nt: TGTGCCAGCAGCACCCCCGGGGGCCGTAACTATGGCTACACCTTC
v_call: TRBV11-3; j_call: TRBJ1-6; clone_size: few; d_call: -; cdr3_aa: CASSLGGNSPLHF; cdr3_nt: TGTGCCAGCAGCTTAGGGGGCAATTCACCCCTCCACTTT
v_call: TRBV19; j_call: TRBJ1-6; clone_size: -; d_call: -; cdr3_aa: CASRRGSSYNSPLHF; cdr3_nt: TGTGCCAGCCGGAGGGGGAGCTCCTATAATTCACCCCTCCACTTT
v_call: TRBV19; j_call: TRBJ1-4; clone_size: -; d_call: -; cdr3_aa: CASSPRQLLGGEKLFF; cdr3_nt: TGTGCCAGTAGTCCGCGACAGTTATTGGGTGGTGAAAAACTGTTTTTT
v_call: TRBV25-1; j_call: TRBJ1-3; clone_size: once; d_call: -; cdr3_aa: CASSALPDSPGNTIYF; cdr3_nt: TGTGCCAGCAGCGCACTACCAGACAGTCCTGGAAACACCATATATTTT
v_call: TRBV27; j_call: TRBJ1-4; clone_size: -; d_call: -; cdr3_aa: CASDSHATNEKLFF; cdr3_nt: TGTGCCAGCGACTCGCATGCAACTAATGAAAAACTGTTTTTT
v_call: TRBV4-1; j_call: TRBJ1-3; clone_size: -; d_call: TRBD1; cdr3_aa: CASSQGQGPGNTIYF; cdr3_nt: TGCGCCAGCAGCCAGGGACAGGGGCCTGGAAACACCATATATTTT
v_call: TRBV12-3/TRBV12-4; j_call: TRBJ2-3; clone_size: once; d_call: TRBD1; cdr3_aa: CASSLQGADTQYF; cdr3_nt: TGTGCCAGCAGTTTGCAGGGGGCAGATACGCAGTATTTT
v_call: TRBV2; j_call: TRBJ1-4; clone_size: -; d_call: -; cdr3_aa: CASGGGEGGKLFF; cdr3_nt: TGTGCCAGCGGTGGGGGGGAGGGGGGGAAACTGTTTTTT
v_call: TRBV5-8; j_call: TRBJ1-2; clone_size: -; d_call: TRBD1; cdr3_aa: CASSQPGQRNYGYTF; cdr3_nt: TGTGCCAGCAGCCAACCGGGACAGAGGAACTATGGCTACACCTTC
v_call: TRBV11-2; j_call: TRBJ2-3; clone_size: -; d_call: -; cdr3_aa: CASSLVVSLRSTDTQYF; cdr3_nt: TGTGCCAGCAGCTTAGTGGTCAGTCTTAGGAGCACAGATACGCAGTATTTT
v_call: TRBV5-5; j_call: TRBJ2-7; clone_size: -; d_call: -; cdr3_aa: CASSLVEGTYEQYF; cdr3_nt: TGTGCCAGCAGCTTGGTGGAGGGGACCTACGAGCAGTACTTC
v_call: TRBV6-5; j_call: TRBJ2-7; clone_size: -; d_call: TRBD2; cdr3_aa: CASRREYSYEQYF; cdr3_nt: TGTGCCAGCAGGCGGGAGTATTCCTACGAGCAGTACTTC
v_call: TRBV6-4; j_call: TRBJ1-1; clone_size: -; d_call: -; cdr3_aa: CASSQFKNTEAFF; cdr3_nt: TGTGCCAGCAGTCAATTTAAGAACACTGAAGCTTTCTTT
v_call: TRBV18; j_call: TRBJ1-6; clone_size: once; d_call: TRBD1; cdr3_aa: CASSNDRAGNSPLHF; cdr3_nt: TGTGCCAGCTCAAACGACAGGGCTGGTAATTCACCCCTCCACTTT
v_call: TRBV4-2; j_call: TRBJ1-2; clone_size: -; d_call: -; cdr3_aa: CASSQDSQNNYGYTF; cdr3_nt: TGTGCCAGCAGCCAAGATAGCCAAAATAACTATGGCTACACCTTC
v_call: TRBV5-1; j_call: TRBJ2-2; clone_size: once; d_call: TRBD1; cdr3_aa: CASSRGGPTGELFF; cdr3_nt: TGCGCCAGCAGCAGAGGGGGCCCCACCGGGGAGCTGTTTTTT
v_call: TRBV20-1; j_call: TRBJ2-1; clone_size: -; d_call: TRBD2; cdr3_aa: CSASRGRASNEQFF; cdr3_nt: TGCAGTGCGAGTCGTGGGAGGGCCAGTAATGAGCAGTTCTTC
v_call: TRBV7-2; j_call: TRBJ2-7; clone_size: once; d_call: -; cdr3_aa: CASSSRDGSYEQYF; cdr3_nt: TGTGCCAGCAGCTCCCGGGACGGCTCCTACGAGCAGTACTTC
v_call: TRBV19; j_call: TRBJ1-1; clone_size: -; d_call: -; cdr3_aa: CASSPLDRNTEAFF; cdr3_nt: TGTGCCAGTAGCCCACTCGACAGAAACACTGAAGCTTTCTTT
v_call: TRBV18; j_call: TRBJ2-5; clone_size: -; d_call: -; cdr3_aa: CASSPTGLDQETQYF; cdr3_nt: TGTGCCAGCTCACCTACCGGTTTGGATCAAGAGACCCAGTACTTC
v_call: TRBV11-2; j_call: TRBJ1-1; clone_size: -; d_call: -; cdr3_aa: CASSQVGGRGMNTEAFF; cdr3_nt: TGTGCCAGCAGCCAAGTGGGGGGCCGGGGGATGAACACTGAAGCTTTCTTT
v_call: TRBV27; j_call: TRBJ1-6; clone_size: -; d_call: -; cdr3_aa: CASRFGGGNNSPLHF; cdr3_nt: TGTGCCAGCAGGTTCGGGGGGGGAAACAATTCACCCCTCCACTTT
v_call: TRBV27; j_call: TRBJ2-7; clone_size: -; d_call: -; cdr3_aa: CASSLRADYEQYF; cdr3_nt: TGTGCCAGCAGTTTAAGGGCAGATTACGAGCAGTACTTC
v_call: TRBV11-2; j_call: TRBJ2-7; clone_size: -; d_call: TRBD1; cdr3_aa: CASSPTDRGPYEQYF; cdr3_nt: TGTGCCAGCAGCCCAACGGACAGGGGACCCTACGAGCAGTACTTC
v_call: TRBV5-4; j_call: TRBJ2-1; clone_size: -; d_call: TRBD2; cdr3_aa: CASSYGLAGNNEQFF; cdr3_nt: TGTGCCAGCAGCTACGGACTAGCGGGAAATAATGAGCAGTTCTTC